A selection of T cell receptor beta chains follows, all from one sample in a study of blood T cells in healthy people across ages. TCRdb processed the 5' RACE reads anew with MiXCR; each CDR3 protein has one entry. The sample has 650,000 to 950,000 distinct CDR3 sequences, 40% to 50% seen once. Source material: blood. These receptors were collected from a man aged 55-75 years in good health. Each CDR3 is given with its conserved first and last residue.

V	J	CDR3
TRBV6-2/TRBV6-3	TRBJ2-1	CASSYRSGGNYNEQFF
TRBV5-1	TRBJ2-1	CASSVVGGEQFF
TRBV7-2	TRBJ2-3	CASSFAGGRDTQYF
TRBV5-1	TRBJ1-5	CASSPLGRGNNQPQHF
TRBV7-2	TRBJ2-5	CASSPGTSGGIKETQYF
TRBV6-1	TRBJ1-2	CVIGGVVGYTF
TRBV30	TRBJ1-6	CAWSVPGTGISPLHF
TRBV29-1	TRBJ2-1	CSVEAWSGGYEQFF
TRBV19	TRBJ1-4	CASSMGRKNEKLFF
TRBV2	TRBJ2-7	CASSNPGGPGYEQYF
TRBV7-9	TRBJ2-1	CASSPHPGRGRNNEQFF
TRBV4-2	TRBJ1-1	CASSQDLTVPNTEAFF
TRBV9	TRBJ2-6	CASSGLPGANVLTF
TRBV9	TRBJ2-5	CASSPRQAPVGETQYF
TRBV3-1	TRBJ1-5	CASSQTTVQPQHF
TRBV10-3	TRBJ2-3	CAVSSGGERADTQYF
TRBV7-2	TRBJ1-1	CASSSDRVRTEAFF
TRBV20-1	TRBJ2-2	CSASGASGTGELFF
TRBV30	TRBJ1-2	CAWSVGQGQLYGYTF
TRBV4-1	TRBJ1-4	CASSQVRGEKLFF
TRBV12-3/TRBV12-4	TRBJ2-3	CASSLFFTDTQYF
TRBV7-2	-	CASSVTGTSNEQYF
TRBV27	TRBJ1-4	CASRRLDRAGEKLFF
TRBV20-1	TRBJ1-2	CSLGRGPLSGYTF
TRBV5-1	TRBJ2-5	CASSGLGPRETQYF
TRBV3-1	TRBJ1-2	CASSVPGENYGYTF
TRBV28	TRBJ2-7	CASSFRGYEQYF
TRBV20-1	TRBJ2-1	CSARRLAGARNEQFF
TRBV7-2	TRBJ2-2	CASSYYTGELFF
TRBV15	TRBJ2-7	CATSRDKDGRHEQYF
TRBV10-3	TRBJ1-6	CAIRNRDSNSPLHF
TRBV7-2	TRBJ2-6	CASSPGGGANVLTF
TRBV5-1	TRBJ2-3	CASSFPGEDTQYF
TRBV12-3/TRBV12-4	TRBJ2-4	CASRPRLAGGLGIQYF
TRBV9	TRBJ2-3	CASSVGGGYTDTQYF
TRBV6-2/TRBV6-3	TRBJ1-1	CASTTPPGQSEAFF
TRBV29-1	TRBJ1-2	CSVGGGAANYGYTF
TRBV4-3	TRBJ1-1	CASSHRFGEAFF
TRBV29-1	TRBJ2-3	CGVEITADTDTQYF
TRBV18	TRBJ2-5	CASSPAPQETQYF
TRBV4-3	TRBJ1-1	CASSQVGVGDGTEAFF